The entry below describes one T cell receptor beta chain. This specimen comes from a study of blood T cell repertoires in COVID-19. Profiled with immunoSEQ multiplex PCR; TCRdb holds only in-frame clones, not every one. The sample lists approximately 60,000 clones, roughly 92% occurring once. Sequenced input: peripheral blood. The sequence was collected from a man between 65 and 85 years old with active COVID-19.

The CDR3 here is CSASPGSNTEAFF. The CDR3, as DNA: TGCAGTGCTAGTCCAGGGTCGAACACTGAAGCTTTCTTT. V and J are TRBV20-1 and TRBJ1-1, with D possibly matching TRBD1 (5 bases). The germline CDR1 and CDR2 sequences are DFQATT and SNEGSKA (reference sequence). Between the trimmed V and J ends, which lost 3 bases and 1 base, there was a span of 9 bases. The CDR3 has 13 residues.